The 10 T cell receptor beta chains presented below share a single source sample, sequenced in a study of cytomegalovirus exposure and HLA in healthy donors. Clones were sequenced by immunoSEQ multiplex PCR, and TCRdb holds only the in-frame ones, with some missing. The sample contains roughly 250,000 clones, roughly 86% of which appear only once. The source material was PBMCs. The receptors originated from a woman aged 25 to 39 in good health and CMV-seropositive.

The chain combines TRBV5-1 with TRBJ2-7; tentative D call: TRBD1 (5 bases). Germline CDR1 SGHRS, CDR2 YFSETQ. This CDR3 contains 14 residues. V was shortened by 4 bases and J by 2 bases, with 13 bases between the two germline ends. CDR3 nucleotides: TGCGCCAGCAGCCCGGTAGGGGTCGCCTACGAGCAGTACTTC. Protein product: CASSPVGVAYEQYF.

The chain uses TRBV5-1 and TRBJ2-5, with 9 bases lining up with TRBD2. The germline V gene encodes CDR1 SGHRS and CDR2 YFSETQ. The CDR3 is 16 residues long. J was trimmed by 5 bases and V by 1 base; bases with no gene match: 9. In nucleotides, the CDR3 is TGCGCCAGCAGCTTGTCGGCGGGAGGGCTGGGGGAGACCCAGTACTTC. Translated, it gives CASSLSAGGLGETQYF.

The J gene is TRBJ2-2, the V gene TRBV9; a possible D gene is TRBD1 (5 bases). Germline V CDR1 and CDR2: SGDLS, YYNGEE. V gave up 0 bases and J gave up 4 bases, with 10 bases separating them. The CDR3 spans 15 residues. CDR3 residues: CASSVGAGPTGELFF. For the CDR3, the DNA is TGTGCCAGCAGCGTAGGAGCAGGGCCCACCGGGGAGCTGTTTTTT.

The rearrangement joins TRBV27 to TRBJ2-7; the D is unclear. V was trimmed by 0 bases and J by 0 bases, leaving 9 bases between them. Per the germline V gene, CDR1 is MNHEY and CDR2 is SMNVEV (reference sequence). CDR3 length: 15 residues. Here the CDR3 reads CASSLSAFSSYEQYF. The CDR3 bases are TGTGCCAGCAGTTTATCAGCCTTTAGCTCCTACGAGCAGTACTTC.

The J gene is TRBJ1-1, the V gene TRBV14; 7 nucleotides agree with TRBD1. The V segment lost 6 bases and the J segment 4 bases; nucleotides outside the gene matches: 8. This CDR3 has 14 residues. CDR1 SGHDN and CDR2 FVKESK come from the germline V gene. CDR3 DNA: TGTGCCAGCAGGCTCACAGGGGACATCACTGAAGCTTTCTTT. The encoded protein is CASRLTGDITEAFF.

V is TRBV7-3 and J is TRBJ2-5; 8 bases align to TRBD2. Germline V gives CDR1 SGHTA, CDR2 FQGTGA. Trimming took 3 bases from V and 0 from J; bases not matched to a gene: 0. This CDR3 has 14 amino acids. The CDR3 sequence: CASSFGGDQETQYF. CDR3 bases: TGTGCCAGCAGCTTCGGGGGGGACCAAGAGACCCAGTACTTC.

This sequence joins TRBV2 and TRBJ2-7, with 9 bases that match TRBD1. Germline assignment: CDR1 SNHLY and CDR2 FYNNEI. Trimming cost V 10 bases and J 6 bases; bases outside gene matches: 7. This CDR3 contains 12 residues. The CDR3: CATITGGGEQYF. Here the CDR3 DNA reads TGTGCCACAATCACAGGGGGCGGCGAGCAGTACTTC.

This sequence joins TRBV2 and TRBJ2-1, with a possible D match to TRBD2 (5 bases). The length of the CDR3 is 14 residues. The V and J ends lost 8 bases and 0 bases respectively, with 11 bases between them. Germline values: CDR1 SNHLY, CDR2 FYNNEI. CDR3 residues: CASSAASSYNEQFF. The CDR3 region has the DNA TGTGCCAGCTCAGCGGCCAGCTCCTACAATGAGCAGTTCTTC.

This sequence joins TRBV5-1 and TRBJ2-5, with 7 bases matching TRBD2. Germline V gives CDR1 SGHRS, CDR2 YFSETQ. With V trimmed by 1 base and J by 4 bases, 10 bases remained unmatched. The CDR3 is made up of 16 amino acids. This chain's CDR3 is CASSLMGTGGRETQYF. The CDR3 bases are TGCGCCAGCAGCTTGATGGGTACTGGCGGGAGAGAGACCCAGTACTTC.

The CDR3 loop is CASSPNRGLNTEAFF. CDR3 nucleotides: TGTGCCAGCTCACCAAACAGGGGGCTAAACACTGAAGCTTTCTTT. This chain links TRBV18 with TRBJ1-1; 9 nucleotides match TRBD1. Germline values: CDR1 KGHSH, CDR2 LQKENI. This CDR3 spans 15 amino acids. Trimming at V came to 2 bases and at J to 2 bases, leaving 3 bases not matched to a gene.